This TCR beta chain was sequenced in a study of CD8 T cells in Susac syndrome (dated by TCRdb to 2018 to 2020). Describing the broader study: Of the Susac syndrome patients who were sequenced, under 10 were in clinical remission while five or six had clinically active disease. At the time of blood withdrawal, Susac syndrome patients were either therapy-naive, taking corticosteroids (with some also receiving IVIg), or on IVIg alone. Repertoire sequencing was used to test whether CD8+ T cell activation and differentiation in Susac syndrome was antigen driven.

V is pared back by 7 bases and J by 1 base, with 10 bases lying between the germline termini. The CDR3 runs 13 amino acids, cysteine and phenylalanine included. The sequence is cut down to CDR3 DNA, 39 bases in frame from base 1. Sequences LNHDA (CDR1) and SQIVND (CDR2) are obtained from the germline V gene (reference sequence). Broad study findings and their caveats: In the CD4+ T cell repertoire of Susac syndrome patients, clonal expansion was not detected. The TCR sequencing and HLA analysis was acknowledged to have included a relatively small number of individuals.

RNA was extracted using the RNeasy kit, and roughly 0.45 to 1 ug of the RNA was reverse transcribed with random hexamers. The immunoSEQ multiplex PCR assay, covering 54 Vbeta and 13 Jbeta segments, was used to amplify TCR beta CDR3 regions. PCR amplification bias was corrected by using a synthetic template baseline for primer optimization and computational correction. Per the original workflow: Reads were assigned to V, D and J genes according to IMGT and analyzed in immunoSEQ Analyzer, with only productive sequences retained. To calculate clonality, Shannon entropy was normalized by log2 of the number of productive unique sequences and then subtracted from one. Public and private clones were assessed among the 100 most prevalent clones of each patient and control. Clones were defined as Susac-specific if absent from the healthy and MS cohorts, from approximately 1,100 published viral clones and from other ImmuneACCESS disease sequences. TCRdb reprocessed the public reads (quality trimming at Q25 with fastp, clone calling with MiXCR) and kept in-frame beta chains. One record per CDR3 amino acid sequence lists the most common genes and DNA. TCRdb, not the authors, supplied the V and J calls. This sample is represented by under 90,000 distinct CDR3 sequences; approximately 94% of them were singletons. The ten largest clones add up to about 0.54% of the sample.

On this clonotype: Its target antigen remains unknown. Base-call qualities are not available, and no considerably larger clone is one nucleotide away.

Peripheral blood CD8+ and CD4+ T cells from healthy donors, Susac syndrome patients and multiple sclerosis patients were profiled using high-throughput TCR beta sequencing. The Susac syndrome patients fulfilled recently defined diagnostic criteria for either definite or probable disease. Bulk CD8+ and CD4+ T cells were purified magnetically by negative isolation, whereas CD8+ TEMRA cells were enriched by FACS. Blood was drawn into EDTA tubes, processed within 24 hours, and PBMCs were isolated by density gradient centrifugation. PBMCs intended for TCR sequencing were cryopreserved in liquid nitrogen and were subsequently thawed in a 37 degrees C water bath. A purity of at least 90% was achieved for sorted or isolated CD4+, CD8+ and CD8+ TEMRA cells.

Sequenced input: CD4+ T cells from PBMCs. The rearrangement joined TRBV19 to TRBJ1-1; TRBD1 is possibly the D segment (6 matching bases). The sequence derives from a human donor with Susac syndrome. The CDR3 protein sequence reads: CASKYRENTEAFF. The sequenced DNA: TGTGCCAGTAAATACAGGGAGAACACTGAAGCTTTCTTT.